Listed here are 20 T cell receptor beta chains from one sample, sequenced in a study of tissue T cells after allogeneic stem cell transplantation. The time point denotes: mouse harvest day 14 after allogeneic transplant. Tail vein injection delivered 10^7 T-cell-depleted bone marrow cells and 10^6 splenic CD5+ T cells. Measured with immunoSEQ multiplex PCR; TCRdb has only the in-frame clones, and not every one. The sample gives thousands of clones, around a third of which show up once; less than 4.5% is in the top ten. Sequences were obtained from skin. All receptors come from a female BALB/c mouse given C57BL/6 T cells with graft-versus-host disease after an allogeneic hematopoietic cell transplant.

As concerns this clone: The gene symbols are mouse symbols. The read finishes 1 residue shy of the CDR3 end, and the germline J gene is used to complete it. The chain couples TRBV3 to TRBJ2-2; 10 positions match TRBD2. Trimming at V came to 2 bases and at J to 4 bases, leaving 4 bases not matched to a gene. The CDR3 totals 16 residues. Germline loops: CDR1 SNHLY, CDR2 FYNGKV (reference sequence). The CDR3 is CASSLRGTGVTGQLYF. The sequenced part of the CDR3 DNA is TGTGCCAGCAGCTTAAGGGGGACTGGGGTCACCGGGCAGCTCTAC.

On this clone: Gene and germline names: mouse. The read stops 1 residue short of the end of the CDR3; the missing end is completed from the germline J gene. Other DNA sequences in the sample encode the same CDR3. The chain combines TRBV26 with TRBJ1-1, with D unclear. V was pared by 2 bases and J by 0 bases, with 4 bases between. CDR3 size: 13 residues. Germline values: CDR1 KGHPV, CDR2 FQNQEV (reference sequence). CDR3 in amino acids: CASSLNANTEVFF. CDR3 bases read: TGTGCCAGCAGTCTGAATGCAAACACAGAAGTCTTC.

On this clone itself: Germline and genes here are mouse. The CDR3 is cut off 1 residue early in the read; its end comes from the germline J gene. The V and J genes are TRBV21 and TRBJ2-7; TRBD1 is a possible D gene (6 bases). TRBV21 falls under the ORF class, with uncertain function. The CDR3 extends over 13 amino acids. With 0 bases removed from V and 5 bases from J, the gap between germline ends came to 8 bases. The CDR3 bases that were read are TGTGCTAGCAGTCAATCGAGGGGGAATGAACAGTAC. Translated, it gives CASSQSRGNEQY. In full, the CDR3 reads CASSQSRGNEQYF.

This clone was found a few times. Genes here carry mouse names. Read data end 1 residue before the CDR3 end; the end is taken from the germline J gene. This sequence joins TRBV12-2 and TRBJ1-1, with TRBD1 matching over 9 bases. CDR3 length equals 14 residues. Trimming took 4 bases from V and 0 from J; bases not matched to a gene: 2. The germline V gene has CDR1 SGHLS and CDR2 HYDKME. The CDR3 region is CASSGDRANTEVFF. The CDR3 bases that were read are TGTGCCAGCTCCGGGGACAGGGCAAACACAGAAGTCTTC.

As to this clone: Mouse gene names apply. The DNA ends 1 residue before the CDR3 does, and the rest of the CDR3 is filled in from the germline J gene. V and J are TRBV13-3 and TRBJ2-3, with 7 bases fitting TRBD1. CDR1 is NNHDY and CDR2 is SYVADS in the germline V gene. This CDR3 has 14 amino acids. Trimming removed 5 bases from V and 0 bases from J; junction bases left unmatched: 3. The sequenced part of the CDR3 DNA is TGTGCCAGCAGGGGGACAGCTAGTGCAGAAACGCTGTAT. It codes for CASRGTASAETLY. The complete CDR3 protein is CASRGTASAETLYF.

This clone has a handful of counts. Mouse names are used for the genes. The CDR3 reads CASSLGEDTQYF. The CDR3 bases that were read are TGTGCCAGCAGTCTGGGCGAAGACACCCAGTAC. The chain combines TRBV26 with TRBJ2-5; D remains ambiguous. The read is 1 residue too short to cover the CDR3 end, so that end is filled in from the germline J gene. CDR1 is KGHPV, CDR2 FQNQEV, per germline (reference sequence). The CDR3 covers 12 residues. Trimming pared 2 bases from V and 4 bases from J, leaving 4 bases between.

This clone has a handful of counts. All gene names here are mouse names. The CDR3 end is not reached by the read, which stops 1 residue before it; the germline J gene fills it in. This chain uses TRBV2 with TRBJ2-7; 11 bases fit TRBD2. CDR1 LGHNA and CDR2 YSYQKL come from the germline V gene. The CDR3 has 15 amino acids. Trimming at V came to 3 bases and at J to 7 bases, leaving 8 bases not matched to a gene. The covered CDR3 bases are TGTGCCAGCAGCCACCGCACTGGGGGGGCGGTAGAACAGTAC. It is translated as CASSHRTGGAVEQY. The whole CDR3 is CASSHRTGGAVEQYF.

The sample holds one count of this clone. The gene names here belong to mouse. From the germline J gene comes the end of the CDR3, since the read stops 1 residue before it. The chain carries TRBV13-2 and TRBJ2-5; maybe TRBD1 (5 bases). CDR3 length equals 13 residues. Germline loops: CDR1 NNHNN, CDR2 SYGAGS (reference sequence). Deletions cut 5 bases from V and 0 bases from J, with 7 bases between. The part of the CDR3 DNA that was read is TGTGCCAGCGGCAGGGTTAACCAAGACACCCAGTAC. It specifies CASGRVNQDTQY. The whole CDR3 protein reads CASGRVNQDTQYF.

In the case of this clone: The gene names here belong to mouse. The CDR3 end lies 1 residue beyond the end of the read and is filled in from the germline J gene. The chain joins TRBV26 to TRBJ2-1; 9 bases agree with TRBD2. CDR3 length: 15 amino acids. Germline CDR1 reads KGHPV; CDR2 reads FQNQEV (reference sequence). The V and J ends lost 4 bases and 1 base, in that order; junction bases with no gene match: 2. CDR3 DNA (partial): TGTGCCAGCAGTCCCTGGGGGGGGAACTATGCTGAGCAGTTC. Amino acid sequence: CASSPWGGNYAEQF. The CDR3 reads in full as CASSPWGGNYAEQFF.

Of note for this clone: Gene and germline names: mouse. From the germline J gene comes the end of the CDR3, since the read stops 1 residue before it. The chain joins TRBV23 to TRBJ1-2. The CDR3 totals 13 residues. CDR1 is KGHTA, CDR2 FQNQQP, per germline. The CDR3 protein is CSSSQFGNSDYTF. The CDR3 bases that were read are TGCTCCAGCAGTCAATTCGGGAACTCCGACTACACC.

On this clone: Germline and genes: mouse. The read terminates 1 residue ahead of where the CDR3 ends, so the germline J gene completes it. The chain carries TRBV3 and TRBJ1-4; D gene uncertain. Germline V lookup: CDR1 SNHLY, CDR2 FYNGKV (reference sequence). V shed 1 base and J shed 1 base, with 4 bases lying between them. This CDR3 region has 14 residues. The CDR3 protein is CASSLGHSNERLFF. CDR3 DNA, as far as it was read: TGTGCCAGCAGCTTAGGACATTCCAACGAAAGATTATTT. The full variable domain, in which reference TRBV3 and TRBJ1-4 provide the parts outside the CDR3, is GPKVLQIPSHQIIDMGQMVTLNCDPVSNHLYFYWYKQILGQQMEFLVNFYNGKVMEKSKLFKDQFSVERPDGSYFTLKIQPTALEDSAVYFCASSLGHSNERLFFGHGTKLSVL.

Concerning this clone itself: Gene names and germline refer to mouse. The read terminates 1 residue ahead of where the CDR3 ends, so the germline J gene completes it. The chain couples TRBV26 to TRBJ2-7; 9 bases line up with TRBD2. The CDR3 has 13 residues. Germline V gene data show CDR1 as KGHPV and CDR2 as FQNQEV (reference sequence). After removal of 2 bases from V and 4 bases from J, the junction contained 0 bases not matched to a gene. CDR3 residues: CASSLDWGYEQYF. Partial CDR3 DNA: TGTGCCAGCAGTCTGGACTGGGGGTATGAACAGTAC.

Notes on this clone: Gene and germline names: mouse. CDR3 DNA, as far as it was read: TGTGCCAGCAGTCTGTCGTCAACTAGTGCAGAAACGCTGTAT. Translation gives CASSLSSTSAETLY. The full-length CDR3 reads as CASSLSSTSAETLYF. The genes are TRBV26 and TRBJ2-3; D ambiguous. The CDR3 extends 1 residue past the end of the read, so its final part is completed from the germline J gene. The V gene's germline CDR1 is KGHPV and CDR2 FQNQEV (reference sequence). The CDR3 spans 15 residues. Trimming removed 0 bases at V and 0 bases at J, with 7 bases between.

By share, this clone counts as medium-sized. The genes are named according to mouse. The sequence runs out 1 residue before the end of the CDR3; the remainder is reconstructed from the germline J gene. V and J are TRBV26 and TRBJ1-5, with 9 nucleotides matching TRBD1. With 6 bases clipped from V and 8 bases from J, the junction kept 6 bases outside the gene matches. The CDR3 is 13 residues long. CDR1 and CDR2 from the germline V gene are KGHPV and FQNQEV (reference sequence). CDR3: CASRPGQGRAPLF. The part of the CDR3 DNA that was read is TGTGCCAGCAGACCGGGACAGGGAAGAGCTCCGCTT.

This clone is medium-sized by share. Mouse names are used for the genes. The read terminates 1 residue ahead of where the CDR3 ends, so the germline J gene completes it. The V call is TRBV26, the J call TRBJ1-1; TRBD1 agrees at 9 bases. Trimming cost V 6 bases and J 3 bases; bases outside gene matches: 2. Looked up from germline, CDR1 is KGHPV and CDR2 is FQNQEV (reference sequence). The CDR3 totals 13 residues. The sequenced CDR3 bases are TGTGCCAGCAGACGGACAGGGGACACAGAAGTCTTC. This sequence encodes CASRRTGDTEVF. The entire CDR3 sequence reads CASRRTGDTEVFF.

With regard to this clone: The listed genes are named as in mouse. The CDR3 goes on 1 residue after the read ends, and that part is filled in from the germline J gene. V and J are TRBV12-2 and TRBJ2-3, with 12 bases lining up with TRBD2. The V and J ends lost 4 bases and 0 bases, in that order; junction bases with no gene match: 4. Germline V CDR1 and CDR2: SGHLS, HYDKME. This CDR3 has 16 residues. The covered CDR3 bases are TGTGCCAGCTCCCGGGGACTGGGGGGTAGTGCAGAAACGCTGTAT. Protein product: CASSRGLGGSAETLY. The entire CDR3 is CASSRGLGGSAETLYF.

The sample holds a few counts of this clone. The gene names given are mouse names. The CDR3 is cut off 1 residue early in the read; its end comes from the germline J gene. The rearrangement joins TRBV16 to TRBJ2-5; 10 bases line up with TRBD2. Trimming removed 0 bases from V and 6 bases from J; junction bases left unmatched: 0. CDR1 is SGHSA and CDR2 is FRNQAP in the germline V gene. The CDR3 has 14 amino acids. CDR3 residues: CASSLDWGGDTQYF. The sequenced part of the CDR3 DNA is TGTGCAAGCAGCTTAGACTGGGGGGGCGACACCCAGTAC.

This clone was seen more than once but under ten times. Mouse names are used for the genes. The CDR3 extends 1 residue past the end of the read, so its final part is completed from the germline J gene. V and J are TRBV3 and TRBJ2-7; D gene ambiguous. V dropped 1 base and J dropped 7 bases, with 11 bases sitting between them. This CDR3 is built from 13 residues. Germline V CDR1 and CDR2: SNHLY, FYNGKV (reference sequence). The CDR3: CASSLGRRREQYF. CDR3 DNA, as far as it was read: TGTGCCAGCAGCTTAGGCCGCAGGAGGGAACAGTAC.

This clone showed up just a few times. Gene names refer to mouse genes. Read coverage stops 1 residue before the CDR3 terminus; the germline J gene supplies the remainder. The V gene is TRBV3, the J gene TRBJ1-1; D ambiguous. V was cut by 5 bases and J by 1 base, with 5 bases left in between. The CDR3 sequence is 12 residues long. CDR1 SNHLY and CDR2 FYNGKV come from the germline V gene (reference sequence). CDR3 DNA, as far as it was read: TGTGCCAGCAGCCGGATGAACACAGAAGTCTTC. Amino acids: CASSRMNTEVF. The entire CDR3 protein is CASSRMNTEVFF.

Details on this clone: Gene names are the mouse ones. The read ends 1 residue shy of where the CDR3 ends; the end is completed using the germline J gene. The J gene is TRBJ2-5, the V gene TRBV26; no reliable D call. CDR3 size: 11 residues. CDR1 is KGHPV and CDR2 is FQNQEV in the germline V gene (reference sequence). With 4 bases removed from V and 2 bases from J, the gap between germline ends came to 1 base. CDR3 amino acids: CASSPQDTQYF. The sequenced CDR3 bases are TGTGCCAGCAGTCCCCAAGACACCCAGTAC.